These 25 T cell receptor beta chains share one sample of origin, sequenced in a study of T cells in Graves' hyperthyroidism and ophthalmopathy. Amplification of TCR beta CDR3 regions used RNA as the template. The TCR CDR3 first-round RT-PCR relied on the HTBI primer set. TCRdb recomputed calls from the multiplex PCR reads with MiXCR, one row per CDR3 protein. This table holds fewer than 900,000 distinct CDR3 sequences, 18% found once. The sample was blood. These TCRs come from a woman aged 45-59 years with Graves' hyperthyroidism that later progressed to Graves' ophthalmopathy.

This clonotype was counted ten times or more. The rearrangement links TRBV7-2 to TRBJ2-7, with a possible D match to TRBD1 (6 bases). The CDR3 runs to 15 residues. V lost 5 bases, J lost 0 bases, and 14 bases lay in between. The germline CDR1 and CDR2 sequences are SGHTA and FQGNSA. CDR3 protein: CASSQPGHHSYEQYF. Written as DNA, the CDR3 is TGTGCCAGCAGCCAACCGGGACACCACTCCTACGAGCAGTACTTC.

At least ten counts were recorded for this clonotype. The chain recombines TRBV5-1 with TRBJ2-1, with D maybe TRBD1 (6 bases). Germline CDR1 reads SGHRS; CDR2 reads YFSETQ. Trimming left V 4 bases short and J 8 bases short, with 16 bases between. This CDR3 has 14 residues. CDR3 sequence: CASSLDLGADEQFF. The CDR3 DNA sequence: TGCGCCAGCAGCCTGGACTTGGGGGCGGATGAGCAGTTCTTC.

The sample holds many counts of this clonotype. The chain employs TRBV7-2 and TRBJ2-1; D gene uncertain. V was cut by 4 bases and J by 8 bases, with 9 bases left in between. This CDR3 has 12 residues. Germline V gives CDR1 SGHTA, CDR2 FQGNSA. CDR3 sequence: CASSWEGHEQFF. CDR3 DNA sequence: TGTGCCAGCAGCTGGGAAGGGCATGAGCAGTTCTTC.

This clonotype occurred a few times. This chain connects TRBV12-5 to TRBJ2-5; D might be TRBD1 (5 bases). This CDR3 has 16 residues. V shed 3 bases and J shed 2 bases, with 16 bases lying between them. Germline-derived CDR1 and CDR2 are LGHNT and FRNRAP. The CDR3 nucleotides read TGTGCTAGTGGTTTTTCTGGCAGGGCGATACAAGAGACCCAGTACTTC. Translation gives CASGFSGRAIQETQYF. The variable domain in full, completed from reference TRBV12-5 and TRBJ2-5, reads DARVTQTPRHKVTEMGQEVTMRCQPILGHNTVFWYRQTMMQGLELLAYFRNRAPLDDSGMPKDRFSAEMPDATLATLKIQPSEPRDSAVYFCASGFSGRAIQETQYFGPGTRLLVL.

On this clonotype: At one end the junction does not follow the germline gene, possibly because of a read error. As DNA, the CDR3 is TGTGCCAACAGCCCAGCAAATACAGGGGCCGGCTACACCTTC. The encoded protein is CANSPANTGAGYTF. J is TRBJ1-2 and V is TRBV7-9; 7 nucleotides agree with TRBD1. The CDR3 is made up of 14 amino acids. Germline CDR1 is SEHNR and CDR2 is FQNEAQ (reference sequence). Full variable domain (outside the CDR3, taken from reference TRBV7-9 and TRBJ1-2): DTGVSQNPRHKITKRGQNVTFRCDPISEHNRLYWYRQTLGQGPEFLTYFQNEAQLEKSRLLSDRFSAERPKGSFSTLEIQRTEQGDSAMYLCANSPANTGAGYTFGSGTRLTVV.

This clonotype turned up a few times. CDR3: CASSFSTWGTDTQYF. The CDR3 nucleotides read TGCGCCAGCAGCTTTTCAACCTGGGGCACAGATACGCAGTATTTT. This rearrangement joins TRBV5-1 to TRBJ2-3; D not certain. CDR3 length: 15 amino acids. Trimming left V 2 bases short and J 1 base short, with 11 bases between. Germline V CDR1 and CDR2: SGHRS, YFSETQ.

The table lists this clonotype with many counts. The genes are TRBV11-2 and TRBJ2-7; no reliable D call. Germline V lookup: CDR1 SGHAT, CDR2 FQNNGV. V was shortened by 2 bases and J by 2 bases, with 10 bases between the two germline ends. The CDR3 totals 14 residues. The CDR3, as DNA: TGTGCCAGCAGCTTACGGACGCTGGCCTACGAGCAGTACTTC. Its protein product is CASSLRTLAYEQYF. The full variable domain, rest sourced from reference TRBV11-2 and TRBJ2-7, is EAGVAQSPRYKIIEKRQSVAFWCNPISGHATLYWYQQILGQGPKLLIQFQNNGVVDDSQLPKDRFSAERLKGVDSTLKIQPAKLEDSAVYLCASSLRTLAYEQYFGPGTRLTVT.

J is TRBJ1-1 and V is TRBV25-1; tentatively, D is TRBD1 (5 bases). V lost 3 bases, J lost 4 bases, and 9 bases lay in between. The CDR3 has 13 amino acids. Germline CDR1 reads MGHDK; CDR2 reads SYGVNS. CDR3 loop: CASSDQGPTEAFF. The CDR3 DNA reads TGTGCCAGCAGTGATCAGGGCCCCACTGAAGCTTTCTTT.

The table lists this clonotype with a few counts. The chain recombines TRBV13 with TRBJ1-2; D gene ambiguous. V was pared by 0 bases and J by 7 bases, with 9 bases between. CDR3 size: 13 residues. The germline V gene has CDR1 PRHDT and CDR2 FYEKMQ (reference sequence). Written as DNA, the CDR3 is TGTGCCAGCAGCTTAGGGGCAGAGGCTGGCTACACCTTC. It codes for CASSLGAEAGYTF.

This clonotype was recorded a few times. The chain has TRBV6-1 and TRBJ2-1; 11 nucleotides match TRBD2. The germline gives CDR1 MNHNS, CDR2 SASEGT. The V gene end was trimmed by 5 bases and the J gene end by 4 bases; junction bases not matched to a gene: 10. The CDR3 is 17 amino acids. The CDR3, as DNA: TGTGCCAGCAGTTCCAAACCGGGACTAGCGGATTACAATGAGCAGTTCTTC. It yields the protein CASSSKPGLADYNEQFF.

In this sample, this clonotype turned up a few times. This chain links TRBV4-2 with TRBJ2-2; D remains unclear. The CDR3 is made up of 14 amino acids. The germline V gene has CDR1 LGHNA and CDR2 YNFKEQ. The V end was cut by 9 bases, the J end by 4 bases, with 15 bases between. In DNA, the CDR3 is TGTGCCAGTCGACCGACCGGTGGCACCGGGGAGCTGTTTTTT. Its protein product is CASRPTGGTGELFF.

This clonotype has ten or more counts. The chain carries TRBV12-3 or TRBV12-4 and TRBJ2-7, with 9 bases lining up with TRBD2. The CDR3 runs 15 residues. V trimming: 2 bases; J trimming: 6 bases; junction bases outside the gene matches: 8. As DNA, the CDR3 is TGTGCCAGCAGTTTATACGGCGGGGGGGCTGGCGAGCAGTACTTC. It is translated as CASSLYGGGAGEQYF.

This clonotype was seen many times. The CDR3 coding sequence is TGTGCCAGCAGCTTAGTTGGTGTTAGCGGGGGCGTAAGCTCCTACGAGCAGTACTTC. Residues: CASSLVGVSGGVSSYEQYF. This rearrangement joins TRBV7-8 to TRBJ2-7; the match to TRBD2 covers 9 bases. V lost 1 base, J lost 0 bases, and 13 bases stayed unmatched. The CDR3 has 19 residues. CDR1 and CDR2 (germline): SGHVS, FQNEAQ.

Ten or more counts support this clonotype. The rearrangement joins TRBV11-1 to TRBJ2-1; 10 bases map to TRBD2. CDR1 is SGHAT, CDR2 FQDESV, per germline (reference sequence). V dropped 5 bases and J dropped 6; count of bases not matched to a gene: 13. The CDR3 extends over 17 amino acids. The CDR3 nucleotides are TGTGCCAGCAGCCCGGAAGTTCCAGCGGGGGGGCGCAATGAGCAGTTCTTC. Translation: CASSPEVPAGGRNEQFF.

The chain links TRBV11-3 to TRBJ2-5; 7 bases fit TRBD2. This CDR3 spans 16 amino acids. J gave up 5 bases and V 5 bases, and 14 bases lay outside the gene matches. CDR1 is SGHNT and CDR2 is YENEEA in the germline V gene. The CDR3 region is CASSILGLSPSETQYF. The CDR3 nucleotides read TGTGCCAGCAGCATACTGGGACTAAGCCCCTCGGAGACCCAGTACTTC.

On this clonotype itself: Possible read error: a much larger clone is one base away. The chain recombines TRBV20-1 with TRBJ1-1, with a weak D call TRBD1 (6 bases). The germline V and J ends were trimmed by 6 bases and 8 bases, with 16 bases remaining between them. Germline loops: CDR1 DFQATT, CDR2 SNEGSKA (reference sequence). This CDR3 is built from 12 residues. The CDR3 sequence is CSASEQGGEAFF. The CDR3 coding sequence is TGCAGTGCCTCCGAACAGGGAGGGGAAGCTTTCTTT.

This clonotype has more than one count but fewer than ten. The chain recombines TRBV5-1 with TRBJ1-6, with TRBD1 identical over 10 bases. With 0 bases clipped from V and 3 bases from J, the junction kept 6 bases outside the gene matches. Germline V gene sequence: CDR1 SGHRS, CDR2 YFSETQ. CDR3 length: 18 amino acids. The CDR3 DNA reads TGCGCCAGCAGCTTGGAGGGACAGGGGTCGGACTATAATTCACCCCTCCACTTT. Translation: CASSLEGQGSDYNSPLHF.

This clonotype has more than one count but fewer than ten. The genes are TRBV6-6 and TRBJ1-1; D is unclear. The V gene's germline CDR1 is MNHNY and CDR2 SVGAGI (reference sequence). The CDR3 sequence is 13 residues long. Trimming pared 2 bases from V and 3 bases from J, leaving 7 bases between. The CDR3 sequence: CASSYAWDTEAFF. The CDR3 DNA follows: TGTGCCAGCAGTTACGCCTGGGACACTGAAGCTTTCTTT.

This clonotype was counted a few times. The chain carries TRBV6-1 and TRBJ2-1; a weak D match, TRBD1 (6 bases). Trimming removed 10 bases from V and 4 bases from J, with 8 bases in between. Germline lookup yields CDR1 MNHNS and CDR2 SASEGT. The CDR3 is 11 residues long. The DNA for the CDR3 is TGTGCCACGGACAGATACAATGAGCAGTTCTTC. Translation gives CATDRYNEQFF.

The rearrangement links TRBV19 to TRBJ1-5, with D hard to call. In germline, CDR1 is LNHDA, CDR2 SQIVND (reference sequence). The CDR3 extends over 14 amino acids. V was shortened by 5 bases and J by 0 bases, with 8 bases between the two germline ends. CDR3 loop: CASSSQISNQPQHF. The CDR3 nucleotides read TGTGCCAGTAGTTCCCAGATTAGCAATCAGCCCCAGCATTTT.

This clonotype was seen many times. This chain joins TRBV20-1 and TRBJ2-5, with D unclear. Germline V gene lookup returns CDR1 DFQATT and CDR2 SNEGSKA (reference sequence). This CDR3 has 14 residues. The ends were cut back, 2 bases at V and 1 base at J, with 11 bases in the middle. CDR3 nucleotide sequence: TGCAGTGCTAGAAACCCCACAGTCCAAGAGACCCAGTACTTC. Protein: CSARNPTVQETQYF.

J is TRBJ2-3 and V is TRBV7-9; no firm D call. The CDR3 is made up of 17 amino acids. Germline values: CDR1 SEHNR, CDR2 FQNEAQ (reference sequence). V gave up 3 bases and J gave up 0 bases, with 16 bases separating them. The chain's CDR3 is CASSFPLSKPSTDTQYF. CDR3 nucleotide sequence: TGTGCCAGCAGCTTCCCTCTTTCCAAACCTAGCACAGATACGCAGTATTTT.

This clonotype was recorded once. The chain couples TRBV19 to TRBJ2-7; 9 nucleotides agree with TRBD1. The germline CDR1 and CDR2 sequences are LNHDA and SQIVND (reference sequence). V dropped 5 bases and J dropped 4; count of bases not matched to a gene: 9. The CDR3 is 15 amino acids. The CDR3 DNA reads TGTGCCAGTAGTTTGGCACAGGGGGCGTATTACGAGCAGTACTTC. Its translation: CASSLAQGAYYEQYF.

As regards this clonotype: Given a much more abundant clone one base away, this may be a read error. V and J are TRBV20-1 and TRBJ2-5; D possibly corresponds to TRBD1 (6 bases). The CDR3 is 13 amino acids. From germline, CDR1 is DFQATT and CDR2 SNEGSKA (reference sequence). The ends were cut back, 2 bases at V and 5 bases at J, with 12 bases in the middle. The CDR3 sequence: CSARPGHVETQYF. The DNA of the CDR3 is TGCAGTGCTAGACCGGGACATGTGGAGACCCAGTACTTC.

This clonotype was counted many times. The V call is TRBV6-2 or TRBV6-3, the J call TRBJ2-3, with unresolved D. The germline V gene encodes CDR1 MNHEY and CDR2 SVGEGT. V was pared by 7 bases and J by 4 bases, with 9 bases between. This CDR3 is 12 amino acids long. The CDR3 coding sequence is TGTGCCAGCAAGGAGCTGGCAGATACGCAGTATTTT. It yields the protein CASKELADTQYF.